This paragraph reports one T cell receptor (beta chain). The antigen is not known. Per germline, CDR1 LNHDA and CDR2 SQIVND (reference sequence). CDR3 length: 18 residues. Unmatched junction bases numbered 14, after V lost 10 bases and J lost 0 bases. The method was immunoSEQ multiplex PCR; TCRdb's version includes in-frame clones alone and lacks a portion of them. The repertoire holds some 54,000 clones, with around 83% as singletons. The sort gate was single viable CD3+CD4+CD8-CD45RO+ cells for memory CD4+ T cells. CMV serostatus came from serum IgG against pp150, pp28, p38, p52. These data belong to a study of memory CD4+ T cells and cytomegalovirus serostatus. Whole-study findings and limits: CD4+ memory repertoires contained about 40% of the roughly 150 reported CMV TCRbeta sequences. Suggested: most of the CMV-linked TCR signature lies in CD4+ memory cells.

The sequenced sample was memory CD4+ T cells from blood. The TCR was taken from an adult in good health and CMV-seropositive. The chain combines TRBV19 with TRBJ1-4; 10 bases agree with TRBD1. The CDR3 sequence: CATSAKTGGIATNEKLFF. Here the CDR3 DNA reads TGTGCCACCTCCGCCAAGACAGGGGGCATTGCAACTAATGAAAAACTGTTTTTT.